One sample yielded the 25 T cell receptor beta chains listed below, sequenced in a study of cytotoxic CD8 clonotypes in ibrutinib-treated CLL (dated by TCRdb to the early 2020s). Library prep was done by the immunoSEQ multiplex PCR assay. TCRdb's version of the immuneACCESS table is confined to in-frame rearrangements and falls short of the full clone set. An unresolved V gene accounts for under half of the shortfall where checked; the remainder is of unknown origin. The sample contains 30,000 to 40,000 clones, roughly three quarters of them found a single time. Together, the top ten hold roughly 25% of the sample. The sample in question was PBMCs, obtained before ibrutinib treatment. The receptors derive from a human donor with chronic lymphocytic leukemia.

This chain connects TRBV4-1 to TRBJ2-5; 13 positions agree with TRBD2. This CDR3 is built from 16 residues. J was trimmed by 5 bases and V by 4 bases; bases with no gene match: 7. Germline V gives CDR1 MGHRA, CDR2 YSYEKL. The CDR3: CASSLGLAGARETQYF. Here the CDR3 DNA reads TGCGCCAGCAGCCTTGGACTAGCGGGGGCGCGTGAGACCCAGTACTTC.

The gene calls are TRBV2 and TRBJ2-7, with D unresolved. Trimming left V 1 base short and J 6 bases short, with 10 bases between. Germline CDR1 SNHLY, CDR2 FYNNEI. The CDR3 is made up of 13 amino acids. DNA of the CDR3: TGTGCCAGCAGTGAAGAGGGTTCCCTCGAGCAGTACTTC. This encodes CASSEEGSLEQYF.

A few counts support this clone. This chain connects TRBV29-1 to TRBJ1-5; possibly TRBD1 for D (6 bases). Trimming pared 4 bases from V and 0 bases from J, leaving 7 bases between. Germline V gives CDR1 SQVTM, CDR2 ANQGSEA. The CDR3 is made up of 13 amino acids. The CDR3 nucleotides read TGCAGCGTTGTACAGGGTAGCAATCAGCCCCAGCATTTT. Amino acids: CSVVQGSNQPQHF.

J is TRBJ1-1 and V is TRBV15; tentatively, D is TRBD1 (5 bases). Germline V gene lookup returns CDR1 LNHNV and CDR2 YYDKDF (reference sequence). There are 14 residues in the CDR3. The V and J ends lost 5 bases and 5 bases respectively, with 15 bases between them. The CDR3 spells CATSETRSGTEAFF. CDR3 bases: TGTGCCACCAGCGAGACCCGGTCAGGGACTGAAGCTTTCTTT.

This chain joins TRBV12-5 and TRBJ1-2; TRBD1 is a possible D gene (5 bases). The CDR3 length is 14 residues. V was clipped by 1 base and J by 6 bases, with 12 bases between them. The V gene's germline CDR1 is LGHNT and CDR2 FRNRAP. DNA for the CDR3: TGTGCTAGTGGTTTGGGGGGCGTCACCAATGGCTACACCTTC. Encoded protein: CASGLGGVTNGYTF.

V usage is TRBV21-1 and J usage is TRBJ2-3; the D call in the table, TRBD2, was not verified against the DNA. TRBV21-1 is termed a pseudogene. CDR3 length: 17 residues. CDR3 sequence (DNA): TGTGCCAGCAGCAAAGGAGGGTCCGGAAGGAGCACAGATACGCAGTATTTT. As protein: CASSKGGSGRSTDTQYF.

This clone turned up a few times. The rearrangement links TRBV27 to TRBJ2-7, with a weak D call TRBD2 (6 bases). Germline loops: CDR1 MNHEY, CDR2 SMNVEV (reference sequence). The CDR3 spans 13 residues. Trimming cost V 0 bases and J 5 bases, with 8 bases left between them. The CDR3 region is CASSLSGGDEQYF. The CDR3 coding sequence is TGTGCCAGCAGTTTATCGGGCGGGGACGAGCAGTACTTC.

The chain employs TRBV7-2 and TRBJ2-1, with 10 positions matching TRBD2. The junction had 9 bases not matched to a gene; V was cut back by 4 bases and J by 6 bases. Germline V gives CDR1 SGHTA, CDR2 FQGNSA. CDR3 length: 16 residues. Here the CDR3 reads CASSSYTGTSANEQFF. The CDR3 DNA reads TGTGCCAGCAGCTCCTACACCGGGACTAGCGCCAATGAGCAGTTCTTC.

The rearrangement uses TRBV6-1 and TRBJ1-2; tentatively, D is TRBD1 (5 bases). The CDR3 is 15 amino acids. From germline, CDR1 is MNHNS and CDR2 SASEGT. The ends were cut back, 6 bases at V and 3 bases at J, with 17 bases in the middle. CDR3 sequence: CASSLNLQVYYGYTF. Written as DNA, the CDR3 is TGTGCCAGCAGCTTAAATTTACAGGTTTACTATGGCTACACCTTC.

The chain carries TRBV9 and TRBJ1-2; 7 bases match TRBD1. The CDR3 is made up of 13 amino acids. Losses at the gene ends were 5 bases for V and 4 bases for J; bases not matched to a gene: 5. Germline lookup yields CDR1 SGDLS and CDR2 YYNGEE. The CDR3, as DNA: TGTGCCAGCAGGCGACAGGGCAGCTATGGCTACACCTTC. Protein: CASRRQGSYGYTF. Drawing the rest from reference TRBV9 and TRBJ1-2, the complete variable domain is DSGVTQTPKHLITATGQRVTLRCSPRSGDLSVYWYQQSLDQGLQFLIQYYNGEERAKGNILERFSAQQFPDLHSELNLSSLELGDSALYFCASRRQGSYGYTFGSGTRLTVV.

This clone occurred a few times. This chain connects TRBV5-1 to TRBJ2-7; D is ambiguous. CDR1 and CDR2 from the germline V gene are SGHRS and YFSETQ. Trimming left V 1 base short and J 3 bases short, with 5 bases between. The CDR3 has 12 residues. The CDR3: CASSLMGYEQYF. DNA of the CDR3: TGCGCCAGCAGCTTGATGGGCTACGAGCAGTACTTC.

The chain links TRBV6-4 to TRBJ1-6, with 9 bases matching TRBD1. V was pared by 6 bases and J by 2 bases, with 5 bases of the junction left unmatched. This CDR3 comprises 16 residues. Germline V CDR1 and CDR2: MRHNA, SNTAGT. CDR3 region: CASRQGAGAYNSPLHF. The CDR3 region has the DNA TGTGCCAGCAGACAGGGGGCGGGCGCCTATAATTCACCCCTCCACTTT.

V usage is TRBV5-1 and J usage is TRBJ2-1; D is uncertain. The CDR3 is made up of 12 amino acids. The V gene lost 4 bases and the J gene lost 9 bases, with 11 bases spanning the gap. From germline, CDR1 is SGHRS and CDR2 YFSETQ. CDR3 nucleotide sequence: TGCGCCAGCAGCGGTGTAAGTGGTGAGCAGTTCTTC. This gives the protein CASSGVSGEQFF.

The DNA of the CDR3 is TGTGCCAGCACAAGAGCGGGAGGGGCCATGAATGAGCAGTTCTTC. Translating gives CASTRAGGAMNEQFF. The chain joins TRBV2 to TRBJ2-1, with 10 bases lining up with TRBD2. Germline V gene sequence: CDR1 SNHLY, CDR2 FYNNEI. The junction had 10 bases not matched to a gene; V was cut back by 7 bases and J by 7 bases. The CDR3 length is 15 residues.

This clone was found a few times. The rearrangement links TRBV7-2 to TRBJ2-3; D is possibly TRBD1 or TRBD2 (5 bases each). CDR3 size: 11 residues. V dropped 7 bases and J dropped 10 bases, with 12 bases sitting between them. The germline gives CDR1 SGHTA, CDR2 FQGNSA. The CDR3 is CASMWGKAQYF. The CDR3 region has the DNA TGTGCCAGCATGTGGGGGAAGGCGCAGTATTTT. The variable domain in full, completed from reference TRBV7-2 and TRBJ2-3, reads GAGVSQSPSNKVTEKGKDVELRCDPISGHTALYWYRQSLGQGLEFLIYFQGNSAPDKSGLPSDRFSAERTGGSVSTLTIQRTQQEDSAVYLCASMWGKAQYFGPGTRLTVL.

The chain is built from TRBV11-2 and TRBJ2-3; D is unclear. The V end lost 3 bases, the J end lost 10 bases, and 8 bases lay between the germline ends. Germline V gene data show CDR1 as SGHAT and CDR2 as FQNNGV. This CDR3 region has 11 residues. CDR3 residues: CASSFGQAQYF. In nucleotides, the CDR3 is TGTGCCAGCAGCTTCGGCCAAGCGCAGTATTTT.

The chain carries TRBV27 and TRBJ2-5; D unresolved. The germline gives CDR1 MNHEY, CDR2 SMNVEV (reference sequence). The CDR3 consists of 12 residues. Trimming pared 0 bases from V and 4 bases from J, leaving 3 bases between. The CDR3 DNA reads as TGTGCCAGCAGTTTATCAGGAGAGACCCAGTACTTC. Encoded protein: CASSLSGETQYF.

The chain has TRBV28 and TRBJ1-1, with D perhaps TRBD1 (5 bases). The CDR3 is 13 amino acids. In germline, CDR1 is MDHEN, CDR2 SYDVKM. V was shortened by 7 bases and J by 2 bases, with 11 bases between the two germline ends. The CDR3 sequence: CASKIRENTEAFF. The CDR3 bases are TGTGCCAGCAAAATCAGGGAAAACACTGAAGCTTTCTTT.

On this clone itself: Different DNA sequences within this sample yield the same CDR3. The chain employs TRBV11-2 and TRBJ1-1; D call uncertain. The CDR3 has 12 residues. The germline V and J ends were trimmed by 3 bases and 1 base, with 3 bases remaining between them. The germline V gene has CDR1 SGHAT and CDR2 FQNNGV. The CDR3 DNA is TGTGCCAGCAGCTTCGGGAACACTGAAGCTTTCTTT. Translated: CASSFGNTEAFF.

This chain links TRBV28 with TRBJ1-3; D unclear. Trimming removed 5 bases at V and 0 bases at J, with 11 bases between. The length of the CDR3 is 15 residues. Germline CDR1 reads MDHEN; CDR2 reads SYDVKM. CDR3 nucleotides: TGTGCCAGCAGTGATCCCACCGTCTCTGGAAACACCATATATTTT. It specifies CASSDPTVSGNTIYF.

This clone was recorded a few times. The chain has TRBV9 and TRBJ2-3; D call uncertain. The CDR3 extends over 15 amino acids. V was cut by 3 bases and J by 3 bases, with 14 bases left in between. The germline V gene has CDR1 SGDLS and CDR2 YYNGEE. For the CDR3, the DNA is TGTGCCAGCAGCGCCGGCTCCTTCGGGACAGATACGCAGTATTTT. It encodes CASSAGSFGTDTQYF.

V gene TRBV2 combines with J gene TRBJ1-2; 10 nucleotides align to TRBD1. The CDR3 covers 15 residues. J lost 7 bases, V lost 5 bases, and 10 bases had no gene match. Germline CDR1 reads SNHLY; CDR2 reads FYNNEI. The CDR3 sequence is CASSPYSGTGAGYTF. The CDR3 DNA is TGTGCCAGCAGTCCCTATTCCGGGACAGGGGCTGGCTACACCTTC.

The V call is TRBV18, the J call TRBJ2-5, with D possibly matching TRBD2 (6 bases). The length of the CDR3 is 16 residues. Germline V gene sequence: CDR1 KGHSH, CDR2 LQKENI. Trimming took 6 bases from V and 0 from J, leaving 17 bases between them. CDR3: CASSPIGGSYQETQYF. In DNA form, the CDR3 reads TGTGCCAGCTCCCCGATCGGGGGTTCGTACCAAGAGACCCAGTACTTC.

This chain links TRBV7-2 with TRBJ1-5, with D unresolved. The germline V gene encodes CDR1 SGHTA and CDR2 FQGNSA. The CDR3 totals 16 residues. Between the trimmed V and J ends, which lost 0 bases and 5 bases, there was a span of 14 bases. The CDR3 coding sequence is TGTGCCAGCAGCTTAGCCCCTATTGAGGTACATCAGCCCCAGCATTTT. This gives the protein CASSLAPIEVHQPQHF. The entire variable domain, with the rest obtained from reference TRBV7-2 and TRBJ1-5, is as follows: GAGVSQSPSNKVTEKGKDVELRCDPISGHTALYWYRQSLGQGLEFLIYFQGNSAPDKSGLPSDRFSAERTGGSVSTLTIQRTQQEDSAVYLCASSLAPIEVHQPQHFGDGTRLSIL.

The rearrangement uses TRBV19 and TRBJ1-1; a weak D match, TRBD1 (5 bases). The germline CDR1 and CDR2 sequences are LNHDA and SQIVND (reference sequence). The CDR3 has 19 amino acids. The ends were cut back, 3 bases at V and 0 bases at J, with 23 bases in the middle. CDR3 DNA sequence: TGTGCCAGTAGTATTATCATGGGGGTCCCGGGAGCCATGAACACTGAAGCTTTCTTT. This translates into CASSIIMGVPGAMNTEAFF.